Following are 7 T cell receptor beta chains from one sample sequenced in a study of shared clonotypes between healthy human individuals. Data came from immunoSEQ multiplex PCR; TCRdb stores just in-frame clones and leaves some out. Of 470,000 or so clones listed, 70% to 85% are singletons. Sequencing was performed on PBMCs. These receptors were taken from a woman aged 40 to 50 in good health. Some clones in this sample may be carry-over from other donors' samples.

The V and J genes are TRBV4-1 and TRBJ1-4, with 9 bases that match TRBD1. The ends lost 2 bases at V and 4 bases at J; junction bases unmatched: 8. Germline assignment: CDR1 MGHRA and CDR2 YSYEKL. The CDR3 consists of 17 residues. DNA for the CDR3: TGCGCCAGCAGCCAACAGATACCGGGACAGGGTAATGAAAAACTGTTTTTT. It codes for CASSQQIPGQGNEKLFF.

This clone has just one count. This chain links TRBV7-9 with TRBJ2-3, with TRBD2 matching over 14 bases. Unmatched junction bases numbered 12, after V lost 5 bases and J lost 2 bases. From germline, CDR1 is SEHNR and CDR2 FQNEAQ (reference sequence). The CDR3 length is 19 residues. The CDR3 DNA reads TGTGCCAGCAGCCCGGGACTAGCGGGAGCTGGGGGGGCCACAGATACGCAGTATTTT. This encodes CASSPGLAGAGGATDTQYF.

In DNA, the CDR3 is TGCAGCGTTGAAGGACAGGGGGCGCGGACAGATACGCAGTATTTT. Amino acid sequence: CSVEGQGARTDTQYF. This chain joins TRBV29-1 and TRBJ2-3, with 10 bases matching TRBD1. This CDR3 has 15 amino acids. Germline V gene sequence: CDR1 SQVTM, CDR2 ANQGSEA. V lost 1 base to trimming and J lost 3 bases; unmatched junction nucleotides: 4.

The chain has TRBV29-1 and TRBJ2-5; no clear D gene. Germline V gene lookup returns CDR1 SQVTM and CDR2 ANQGSEA. This CDR3 spans 14 amino acids. V lost 1 base, J lost 2 bases, and 11 bases lay in between. Here the CDR3 reads CSVEVRSRQETQYF. CDR3 DNA sequence: TGCAGCGTTGAAGTAAGGTCGCGGCAAGAGACCCAGTACTTC.

This clone has only one observation. The chain carries TRBV7-3 and TRBJ2-2; 9 nucleotides align to TRBD1. The CDR3 covers 15 residues. Per the germline V gene, CDR1 is SGHTA and CDR2 is FQGTGA. J was trimmed by 5 bases and V by 5 bases; bases with no gene match: 6. CDR3 sequence: CASSPSGTGTGELFF. The DNA for the CDR3 is TGTGCCAGCAGCCCCTCCGGGACAGGGACCGGGGAGCTGTTTTTT.

The chain combines TRBV5-1 with TRBJ2-5; D might be TRBD2 (6 bases). The CDR3 consists of 16 residues. V was shortened by 0 bases and J by 1 base, with 13 bases between the two germline ends. CDR1 SGHRS and CDR2 YFSETQ come from the germline V gene. Here the CDR3 DNA reads TGCGCCAGCAGCTTGGCTGGATCGCGGGGCCAAGAGACCCAGTACTTC. Amino acids: CASSLAGSRGQETQYF. The full variable domain, completed using reference TRBV5-1 and TRBJ2-5, is KAGVTQTPRYLIKTRGQQVTLSCSPISGHRSVSWYQQTPGQGLQFLFEYFSETQRNKGNFPGRFSGRQFSNSRSEMNVSTLELGDSALYLCASSLAGSRGQETQYFGPGTRLLVL.

The genes are TRBV14 and TRBJ2-7, with D maybe TRBD2 (5 bases). Looked up from germline, CDR1 is SGHDN and CDR2 is FVKESK. This CDR3 region has 14 residues. V was cut by 0 bases and J by 6 bases, with 12 bases left in between. CDR3 nucleotide sequence: TGTGCCAGCAGCCAAGAGGTGGAGGTTGGCGAGCAGTACTTC. Residues: CASSQEVEVGEQYF.